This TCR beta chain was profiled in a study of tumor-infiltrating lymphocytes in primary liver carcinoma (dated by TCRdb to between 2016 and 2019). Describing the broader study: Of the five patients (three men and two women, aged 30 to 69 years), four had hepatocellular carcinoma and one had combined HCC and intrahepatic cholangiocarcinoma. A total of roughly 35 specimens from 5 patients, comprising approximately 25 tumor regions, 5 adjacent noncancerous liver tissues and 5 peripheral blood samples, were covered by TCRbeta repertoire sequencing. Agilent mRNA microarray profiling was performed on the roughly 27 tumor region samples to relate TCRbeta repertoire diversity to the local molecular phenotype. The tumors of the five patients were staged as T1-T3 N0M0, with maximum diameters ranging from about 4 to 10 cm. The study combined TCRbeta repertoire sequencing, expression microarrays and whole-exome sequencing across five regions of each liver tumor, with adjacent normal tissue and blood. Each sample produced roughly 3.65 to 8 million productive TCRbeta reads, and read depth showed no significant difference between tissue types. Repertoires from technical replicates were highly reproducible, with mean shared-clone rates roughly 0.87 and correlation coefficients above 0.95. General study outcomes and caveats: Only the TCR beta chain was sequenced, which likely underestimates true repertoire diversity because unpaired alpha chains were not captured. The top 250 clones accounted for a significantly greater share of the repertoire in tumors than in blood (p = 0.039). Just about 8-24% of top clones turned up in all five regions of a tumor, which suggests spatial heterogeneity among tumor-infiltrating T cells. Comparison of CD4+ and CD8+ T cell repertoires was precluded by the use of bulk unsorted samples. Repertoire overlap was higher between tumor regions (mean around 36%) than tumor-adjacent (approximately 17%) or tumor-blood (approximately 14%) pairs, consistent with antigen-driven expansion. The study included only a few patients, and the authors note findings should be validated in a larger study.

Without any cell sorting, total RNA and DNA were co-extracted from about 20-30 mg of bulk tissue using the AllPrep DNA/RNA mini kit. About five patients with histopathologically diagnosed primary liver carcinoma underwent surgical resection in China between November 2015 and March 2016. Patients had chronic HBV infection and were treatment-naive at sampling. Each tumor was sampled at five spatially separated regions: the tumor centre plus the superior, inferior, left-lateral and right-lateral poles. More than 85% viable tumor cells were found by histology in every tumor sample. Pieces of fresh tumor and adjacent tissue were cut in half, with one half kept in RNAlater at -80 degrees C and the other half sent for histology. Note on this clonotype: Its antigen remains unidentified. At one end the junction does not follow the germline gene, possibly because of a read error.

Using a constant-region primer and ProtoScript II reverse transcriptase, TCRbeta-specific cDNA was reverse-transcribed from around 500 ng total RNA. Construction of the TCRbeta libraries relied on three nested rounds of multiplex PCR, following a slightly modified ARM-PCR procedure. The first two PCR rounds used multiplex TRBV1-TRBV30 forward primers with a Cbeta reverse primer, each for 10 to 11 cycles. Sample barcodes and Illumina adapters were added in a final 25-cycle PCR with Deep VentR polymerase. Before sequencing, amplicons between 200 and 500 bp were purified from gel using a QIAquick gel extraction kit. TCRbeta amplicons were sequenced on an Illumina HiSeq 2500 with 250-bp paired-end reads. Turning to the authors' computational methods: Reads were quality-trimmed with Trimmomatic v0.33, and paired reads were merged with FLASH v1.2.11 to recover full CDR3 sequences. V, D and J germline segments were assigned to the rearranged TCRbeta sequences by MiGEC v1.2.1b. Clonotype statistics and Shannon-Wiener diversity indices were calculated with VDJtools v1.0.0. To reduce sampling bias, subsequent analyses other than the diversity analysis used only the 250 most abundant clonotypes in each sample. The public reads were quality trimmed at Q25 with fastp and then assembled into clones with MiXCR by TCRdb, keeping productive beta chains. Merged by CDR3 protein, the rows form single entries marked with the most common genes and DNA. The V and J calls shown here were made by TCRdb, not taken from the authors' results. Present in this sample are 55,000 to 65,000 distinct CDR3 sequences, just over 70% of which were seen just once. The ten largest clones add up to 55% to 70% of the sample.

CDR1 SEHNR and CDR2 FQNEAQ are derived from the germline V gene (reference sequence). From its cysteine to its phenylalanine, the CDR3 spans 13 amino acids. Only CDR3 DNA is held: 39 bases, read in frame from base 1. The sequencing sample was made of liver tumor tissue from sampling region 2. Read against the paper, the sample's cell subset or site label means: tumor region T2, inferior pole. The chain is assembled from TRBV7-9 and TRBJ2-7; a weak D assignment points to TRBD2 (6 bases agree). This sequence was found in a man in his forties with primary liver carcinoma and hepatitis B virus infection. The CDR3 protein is CASSTSSVYEQYF. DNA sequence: TGTGCCAGCAGCACCTCTAGCGTCTACGAGCAATACTTC. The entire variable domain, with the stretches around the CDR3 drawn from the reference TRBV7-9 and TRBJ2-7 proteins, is DTGVSQNPRHKITKRGQNVTFRCDPISEHNRLYWYRQTLGQGPEFLTYFQNEAQLEKSRLLSDRFSAERPKGSFSTLEIQRTEQGDSAMYLCASSTSSVYEQYFGPGTRLTVT.